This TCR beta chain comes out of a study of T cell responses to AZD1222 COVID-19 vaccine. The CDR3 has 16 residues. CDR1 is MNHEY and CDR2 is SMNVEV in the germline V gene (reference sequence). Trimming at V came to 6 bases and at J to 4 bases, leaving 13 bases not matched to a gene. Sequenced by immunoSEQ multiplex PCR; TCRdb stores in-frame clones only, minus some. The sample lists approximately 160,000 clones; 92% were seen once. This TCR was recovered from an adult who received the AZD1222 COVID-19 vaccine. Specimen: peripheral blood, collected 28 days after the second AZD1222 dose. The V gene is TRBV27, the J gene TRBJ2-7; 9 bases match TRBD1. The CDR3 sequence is CASRRPAGTGIYEQYF. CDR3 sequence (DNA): TGTGCCAGCAGACGCCCAGCCGGGACAGGGATTTACGAGCAGTACTTC.